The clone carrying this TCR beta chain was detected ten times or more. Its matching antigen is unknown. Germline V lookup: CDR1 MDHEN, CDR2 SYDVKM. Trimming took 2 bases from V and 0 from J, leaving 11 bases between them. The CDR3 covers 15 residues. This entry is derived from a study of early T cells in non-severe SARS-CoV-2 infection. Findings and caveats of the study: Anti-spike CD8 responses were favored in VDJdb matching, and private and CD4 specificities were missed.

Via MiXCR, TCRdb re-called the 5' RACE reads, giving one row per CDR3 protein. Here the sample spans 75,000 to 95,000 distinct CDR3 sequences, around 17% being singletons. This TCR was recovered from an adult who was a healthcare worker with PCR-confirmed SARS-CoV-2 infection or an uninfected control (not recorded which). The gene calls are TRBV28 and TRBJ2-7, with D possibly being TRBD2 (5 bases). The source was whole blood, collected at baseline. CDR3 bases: TGTGCCAGCAGTTTAGCGGGTCCAAGCTCCTACGAGCAGTACTTC. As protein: CASSLAGPSSYEQYF. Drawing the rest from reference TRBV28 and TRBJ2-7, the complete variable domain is DVKVTQSSRYLVKRTGEKVFLECVQDMDHENMFWYRQDPGLGLRLIYFSYDVKMKEKGDIPEGYSVSREKKERFSLILESASTNQTSMYLCASSLAGPSSYEQYFGPGTRLTVT.